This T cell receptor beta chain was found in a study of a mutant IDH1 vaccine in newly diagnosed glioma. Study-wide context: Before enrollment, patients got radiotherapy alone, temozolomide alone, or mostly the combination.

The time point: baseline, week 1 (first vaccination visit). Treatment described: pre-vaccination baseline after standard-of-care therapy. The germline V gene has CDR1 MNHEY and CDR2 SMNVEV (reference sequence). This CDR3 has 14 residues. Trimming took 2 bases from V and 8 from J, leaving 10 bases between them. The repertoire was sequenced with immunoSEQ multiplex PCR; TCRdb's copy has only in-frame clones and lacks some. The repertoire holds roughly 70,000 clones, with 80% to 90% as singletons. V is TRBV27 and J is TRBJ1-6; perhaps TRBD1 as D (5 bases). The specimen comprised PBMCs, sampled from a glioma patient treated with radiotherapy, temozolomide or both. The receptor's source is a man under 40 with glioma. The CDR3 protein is CASSLGAGYSPLHF. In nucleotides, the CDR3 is TGTGCCAGCAGTTTAGGGGCAGGGTATTCACCCCTCCACTTT.